This T cell receptor beta chain was obtained from a study of vaccination effects on CD4 cells after COVID-19. General study points: After vaccination of healthy people, only 1 of 255 vaccine-induced clones cross-reacted with common cold coronaviruses.

V lost 6 bases and J 6 bases, leaving 10 bases between the germline ends. The CDR3 is made up of 12 amino acids. The table came from immunoSEQ multiplex PCR; TCRdb's copy has only in-frame clones and leaves some out. The table shows some 70,000 clones, with around 80% occurring only once. Viral peptide pools were used in the ViraFEST assay to expand antigen-specific CD4+ T cells, and sequencing came afterward. Having been cultured for roughly 11 days, the cells underwent CD4+ T cell isolation. The vaccine recipients had no prior SARS-CoV-2 infection, with negative nucleocapsid antibodies. Details on this clone: Its cognate antigen is unknown.

The source is a human donor who received a COVID-19 vaccine. This chain joins TRBV23-1 and TRBJ2-3; D remains unclear. TRBV23-1 is treated as an ORF (open reading frame) with a function not yet certain. Material: CD4+ T cells from PBMCs cultured with SARS-CoV-2 spike peptides, obtained before COVID-19 vaccination. The CDR3 reads CASSPFGDTQYF. In DNA form, the CDR3 reads TGCGCCAGCAGCCCGTTTGGGGATACGCAGTATTTT.